Listed here is a single T cell receptor (beta chain). Its antigen is unidentified. Looked up from germline, CDR1 is SGDLS and CDR2 is YYNGEE. This CDR3 comprises 16 residues. The J segment lost 2 bases and the V segment lost 0 bases, leaving 6 bases of the junction unmatched. The time point denotes: cycle 4 day 1 (C4D1), after more than 5 weeks of nivolumab. The patients all showed relapse after autologous stem cell transplantation, while their brentuximab vedotin exposure varied. Responses achieved at best were complete response, partial response or progressive disease. This entry is derived from a study of PD-1 blockade in classical Hodgkin lymphoma. Study-wide background: Patients were treated with nivolumab at 3 mg/kg, and this was given intravenously every 2 weeks. Findings of the study overall: Patients who responded completely had about the same baseline diversity as newly diagnosed patients.

Measured with immunoSEQ multiplex PCR; TCRdb has only the in-frame clones, and not every one. The sample has roughly 42,000 clones, around 69% seen once. The clonotype originates from a human donor with classical Hodgkin lymphoma. The chain carries TRBV9 and TRBJ2-3, with 7 bases matching TRBD1. The sequenced sample was peripheral blood mononuclear cells (PBMCs), obtained before the fourth cycle of nivolumab. The CDR3, as DNA: TGTGCCAGCAGCGTAGAGCCGGGACAGAACACAGATACGCAGTATTTT. Amino acid sequence: CASSVEPGQNTDTQYF.